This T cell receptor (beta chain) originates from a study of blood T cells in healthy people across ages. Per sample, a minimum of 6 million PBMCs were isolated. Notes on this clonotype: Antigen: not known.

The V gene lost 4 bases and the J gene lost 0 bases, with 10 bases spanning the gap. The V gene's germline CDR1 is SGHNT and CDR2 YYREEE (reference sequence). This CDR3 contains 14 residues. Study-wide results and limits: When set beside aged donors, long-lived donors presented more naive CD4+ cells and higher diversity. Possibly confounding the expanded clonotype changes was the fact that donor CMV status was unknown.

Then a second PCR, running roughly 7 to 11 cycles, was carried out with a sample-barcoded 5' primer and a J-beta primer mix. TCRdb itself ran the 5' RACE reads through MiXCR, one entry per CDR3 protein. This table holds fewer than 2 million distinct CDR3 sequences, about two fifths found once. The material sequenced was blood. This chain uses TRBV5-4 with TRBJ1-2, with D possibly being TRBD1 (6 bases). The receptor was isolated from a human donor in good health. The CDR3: CASSGDTANYGYTF. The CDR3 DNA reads TGTGCCAGCAGCGGGGACACCGCTAACTATGGCTACACCTTC.